This T cell receptor beta chain was identified during a study of cytomegalovirus exposure and HLA in healthy donors. Study conclusions and caveats: Later analysis associated a missense DCLRE1C variant with TCR beta V- and J-gene trimming. CMV serostatus alone was available as immune exposure information. In a later analysis, CMV-associated beta chains were mostly HLA-associated, it appeared.

On this clone itself: The antigen is undetermined.

The PCR made use of 60 Vbeta and 13 Jbeta primers. Using immunoSEQ multiplex PCR, the repertoire was profiled, and TCRdb retains in-frame clones only, with some absent. Of 250,000 to 350,000 clones listed, 86% were seen once; the top ten hold 3.5% to 4%. Germline V CDR1 and CDR2: MDHEN, SYDVKM. The V gene lost 2 bases and the J gene lost 6 bases, with 9 bases spanning the gap. CDR3 length: 13 residues. This clonotype originated in a man aged 40-49 years in good health and CMV-seropositive. The rearrangement links TRBV28 to TRBJ2-3; D possibly corresponds to TRBD1 (6 bases). What was sequenced was PBMCs. The CDR3 coding sequence is TGTGCCAGCAGTTTAGCAGGGGCTGATACGCAGTATTTT. It encodes CASSLAGADTQYF.